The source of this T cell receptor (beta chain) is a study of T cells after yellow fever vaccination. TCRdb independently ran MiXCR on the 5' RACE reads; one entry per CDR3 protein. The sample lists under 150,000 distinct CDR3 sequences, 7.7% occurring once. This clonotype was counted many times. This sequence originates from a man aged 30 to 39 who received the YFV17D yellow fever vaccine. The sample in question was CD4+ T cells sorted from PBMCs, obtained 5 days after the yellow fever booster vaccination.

The CDR3 here is CSALRRPTNEKLFF. The CDR3 DNA sequence: TGCAGTGCCCTGAGAAGACCAACTAATGAAAAACTGTTTTTT. This chain uses TRBV20-1 with TRBJ1-4; D is uncertain. Germline values: CDR1 DFQATT, CDR2 SNEGSKA (reference sequence). The V end was cut by 6 bases, the J end by 0 bases, with 11 bases between. The CDR3 totals 14 residues.